The next 7 T cell receptor beta chains were all read from a single sample in a study of blood T cell repertoires in COVID-19. Using immunoSEQ multiplex PCR, the repertoire was profiled, and TCRdb retains in-frame clones only, with some absent. The sample lists roughly 340,000 clones, approximately 90% occurring once. The sequenced sample was PBMCs or T cells enriched from blood (not recorded which). The origin of the receptors is a man aged 18 to 29 who had recovered from COVID-19.

This sequence joins TRBV30 and TRBJ2-2; D might be TRBD2 (5 bases). CDR3 length equals 13 residues. Germline CDR1 reads GTSNPN; CDR2 reads SVGIG (reference sequence). The V gene lost 3 bases and the J gene lost 6 bases, with 11 bases spanning the gap. The CDR3 coding sequence is TGTGCCTGGAGCCTGACTATGGCCGGGGAGCTGTTTTTT. Its protein is CAWSLTMAGELFF.

CDR3 nucleotide sequence: TGTGCCAGCAGTGGTGGGACAGGGGTAAGCAATCAGCCCCAGCATTTT. Translating gives CASSGGTGVSNQPQHF. The genes are TRBV6-4 and TRBJ1-5; 10 bases match TRBD1. Trimming at V came to 4 bases and at J to 1 base, leaving 4 bases not matched to a gene. The CDR3 contains 16 residues. Germline V gives CDR1 MRHNA, CDR2 SNTAGT.

The chain has TRBV5-4 and TRBJ2-1, with a tentative D call TRBD2 (5 bases). The CDR3 spans 15 residues. CDR1 and CDR2 from the germline V gene are SGHNT and YYREEE (reference sequence). With 3 bases removed from V and 9 bases from J, the gap between germline ends came to 19 bases. The CDR3 region is CASSSTEIPAGEQFF. In DNA, the CDR3 is TGTGCCAGCAGCTCCACGGAAATCCCGGCGGGTGAGCAGTTCTTC.

J is TRBJ2-1 and V is TRBV20-1; D not resolved. CDR3 length: 12 residues. Deletions cut 3 bases from V and 9 bases from J, with 12 bases between. Germline V gene data show CDR1 as DFQATT and CDR2 as SNEGSKA (reference sequence). CDR3 sequence: CSASSVPGEQFF. Here the CDR3 DNA reads TGCAGTGCTAGTTCGGTGCCCGGTGAGCAGTTCTTC.

The rearrangement uses TRBV7-2 and TRBJ2-6; D is ambiguous. Trimming removed 3 bases from V and 0 bases from J, with 6 bases in between. The CDR3 is 15 residues long. Per germline, CDR1 SGHTA and CDR2 FQGNSA. The CDR3 region has the DNA TGTGCCAGCAGCTTGGAGTTCTCTGGGGCCAACGTCCTGACTTTC. It codes for CASSLEFSGANVLTF.

The chain combines TRBV5-8 with TRBJ1-2; TRBD1 matches at 8 bases. The V gene end was trimmed by 4 bases and the J gene end by 3 bases; junction bases not matched to a gene: 20. Germline lookup yields CDR1 SGHTS and CDR2 YDEGEE. The CDR3 sequence is 19 residues long. CDR3 bases: TGTGCCAGCAGCCCTCATGCCCGGGACAGGCATCGAACCCACTATGGCTACACCTTC. Translated: CASSPHARDRHRTHYGYTF.

The CDR3, as DNA: TGTGCCAGCAGTTTAGGGACAGGGGGCGGTGGGGCCAACGTCCTGACTTTC. The encoded protein is CASSLGTGGGGANVLTF. V is TRBV27 and J is TRBJ2-6, with 12 bases aligning to TRBD1. J gave up 3 bases and V 2 bases, and 2 bases lay outside the gene matches. The CDR3 runs 17 residues. Germline CDR1 is MNHEY and CDR2 is SMNVEV (reference sequence).